The T cell receptor (beta chain) under discussion was sequenced for a study of blood T cell repertoires in COVID-19. Study background: Acute and convalescent COVID-19 specimens originated in the United States, Italy and Spain. From T cells, B-cell-depleted T cells, or PBMCs came the material, which was cDNA or gDNA.

Some clones are missing from TCRdb's copy, which holds only in-frame ones; the method was immunoSEQ multiplex PCR. The sample has roughly 160,000 clones; around 83% are singletons. The CDR3 consists of 17 residues. The germline V gene encodes CDR1 SGHRS and CDR2 YFSETQ. Trimming removed 6 bases from V and 0 bases from J, with 19 bases in between. The TCR was taken from a man aged 40-50 years with acute or convalescent COVID-19. The chain carries TRBV5-1 and TRBJ2-1; D is possibly TRBD1 (6 bases). Source material: peripheral blood. The CDR3 is CASKGVGGASSYNEQFF. In DNA, the CDR3 is TGCGCCAGCAAGGGTGTTGGGGGCGCAAGCTCCTACAATGAGCAGTTCTTC.